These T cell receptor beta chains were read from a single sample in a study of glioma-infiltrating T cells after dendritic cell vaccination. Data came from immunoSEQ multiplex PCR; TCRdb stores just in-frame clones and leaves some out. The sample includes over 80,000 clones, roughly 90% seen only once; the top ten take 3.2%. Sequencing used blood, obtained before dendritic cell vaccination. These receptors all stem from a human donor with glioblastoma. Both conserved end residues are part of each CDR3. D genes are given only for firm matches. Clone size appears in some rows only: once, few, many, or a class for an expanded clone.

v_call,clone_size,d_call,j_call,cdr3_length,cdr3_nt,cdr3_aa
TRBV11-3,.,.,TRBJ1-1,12,TGTGCCAGCAGCTTAAGAGGTGCTGAAGCTTTCTTT,CASSLRGAEAFF
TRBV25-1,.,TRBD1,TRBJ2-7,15,TGTGCCAGCAGTGACACCGGGACAGGGGTCTACGAGCAGTACTTC,CASSDTGTGVYEQYF
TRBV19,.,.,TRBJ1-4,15,TGTGCCAGTAGTAGCCCGACAGGTGGGGATGAAAAACTGTTTTTT,CASSSPTGGDEKLFF
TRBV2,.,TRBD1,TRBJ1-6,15,TGTGCCAGCAGTGAAGCGCAGGGGGCGAATTCACCCCTCCACTTT,CASSEAQGANSPLHF
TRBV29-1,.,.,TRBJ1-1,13,TGCAGCGTTTTACCGGGGTTAAACACTGAAGCTTTCTTT,CSVLPGLNTEAFF
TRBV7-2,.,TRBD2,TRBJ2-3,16,TGTGCCAGCAGTCTAGCTAGCGGGGGCCCCACAGATACGCAGTATTTT,CASSLASGGPTDTQYF
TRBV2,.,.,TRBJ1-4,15,TGTGCCAGCAGTGGTGCAGGGCGTACTAATGAAAAACTGTTTTTT,CASSGAGRTNEKLFF
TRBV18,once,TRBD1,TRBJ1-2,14,TGTGCCAGCTCACCACCGGGACAGGGCAGGGGCTACACCTTC,CASSPPGQGRGYTF
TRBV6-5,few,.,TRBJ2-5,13,TGTGCCAGCAGTTACGGGCTTGAAGAGACCCAGTACTTC,CASSYGLEETQYF
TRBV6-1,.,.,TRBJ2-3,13,TGTGCCAGCAGTGACCCTAACACAGATACGCAGTATTTT,CASSDPNTDTQYF
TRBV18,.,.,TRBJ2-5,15,TGTGCCAGCTCACCGGTTCGCGGGATACAAGAGACCCAGTACTTC,CASSPVRGIQETQYF
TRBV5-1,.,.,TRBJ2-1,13,TGCGCCAGCAGCTTGACAGGGCTAAATGAGCAGTTCTTC,CASSLTGLNEQFF
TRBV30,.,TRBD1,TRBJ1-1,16,TGTGCCTGGAGTGTACGTGGGACAGGGATGAACACTGAAGCTTTCTTT,CAWSVRGTGMNTEAFF
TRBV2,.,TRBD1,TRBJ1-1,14,TGTGCCAGCAGTGCGACAGGGACCTACACTGAAGCCTTCTTT,CASSATGTYTEAFF
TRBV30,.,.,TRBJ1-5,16,TGTGCCTGGAGTTCCCCCAGGCCAGGGGCCGATCAGCCCCAGCATTTT,CAWSSPRPGADQPQHF
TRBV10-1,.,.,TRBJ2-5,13,TGCGCCAGCAGTGAGGGCCCCGCTGGGACCCAGTACTTC,CASSEGPAGTQYF
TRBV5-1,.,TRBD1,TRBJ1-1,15,TGCGCCAGCAGCTTGACCCAGGGGGCGAACACTGAAGCTTTCTTT,CASSLTQGANTEAFF
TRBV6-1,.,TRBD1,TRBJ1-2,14,TGTGCCAGCAGATACAGGGGGCTGGCCGATGGCTACACCTTC,CASRYRGLADGYTF